The source of this TCR beta chain is a study of CD8+CD57+ T cells in acquired aplastic anemia. As for the study in general: DNA from sorted CD4+ and CD8+ cells averaged around 3 ug.

General study points: Patients showed no significant difference from controls in CD8+ Simpson's diversity.

Note on this clonotype: Its antigen is not identified.

TCR beta VDJ combinations and CDR3 sequences were profiled from genomic DNA. Via MiXCR, TCRdb re-called the reads, giving one row per CDR3 protein. In the table there are around 430,000 distinct CDR3 sequences, roughly 34% of which are singletons. Germline-derived CDR1 and CDR2 are SGDLS and YYNGEE. Trimming removed 4 bases from V and 5 bases from J; junction bases left unmatched: 5. The CDR3 has 15 amino acids. All sequencing subjects had displayed CD8+CD57+ cell expansion on flow cytometry. The cohort consisted entirely of patients having severe acquired aplastic anemia. Among the patients, none had received any therapy at the time of blood sampling.

Specimen: sorted CD4+, CD8+, or CD8+CD57+ T cells (not recorded which) from PBMCs. This clonotype was obtained from a human donor with aplastic anemia. This chain links TRBV9 with TRBJ2-7; 14 positions match TRBD2. The CDR3 loop is CASSSRLAGGHEQYF. CDR3 in DNA: TGTGCCAGCAGCTCTAGACTAGCGGGGGGGCACGAGCAGTACTTC.